Listed below are T cell receptor beta chains from one sample, sequenced in a study of T cells in Graves' hyperthyroidism and ophthalmopathy. TCRdb analysed the multiplex PCR reads with MiXCR anew, one entry per CDR3 protein. The sample carries 300,000 to 400,000 distinct CDR3 sequences, around 13% recorded once. Material: blood. The receptors were sampled from a young woman with Graves' hyperthyroidism. The CDR3 runs from the conserved cysteine through the conserved F or W. Each record gives: V gene, J gene, clone size, D gene, CDR3 DNA, CDR3 protein. D genes are given only for firm matches. Not all rows give a size; the values are once, few, many and, for expanded clones, a class.

V: TRBV5-1
J: TRBJ1-2
size: NA
D: NA
DNA: TGCGCCAGCAGCTTGCGAGGGGATTCTCACTATGGCTACACCTTC
CDR3: CASSLRGDSHYGYTF

V: TRBV29-1
J: TRBJ1-2
size: many
D: NA
DNA: TGCAGCGTTGACGATCTAGCTCCCGGGCTTATCGGCTACACCTTC
CDR3: CSVDDLAPGLIGYTF

V: TRBV5-1
J: TRBJ2-1
size: many
D: NA
DNA: TGCGCCAGCAGCTTTTATGGGAATGAGCAGTTCTTC
CDR3: CASSFYGNEQFF

V: TRBV6-1
J: TRBJ2-5
size: many
D: NA
DNA: TGTGCCAGCAGTGAAAGGAGGGGTGTACAAGAGACCCAGTACTTC
CDR3: CASSERRGVQETQYF

V: TRBV28
J: TRBJ1-1
size: many
D: NA
DNA: TGTGCCAGCAGTCCACTCCTGAACACTGAAGCTTTCTTT
CDR3: CASSPLLNTEAFF

V: TRBV5-6
J: TRBJ1-4
size: NA
D: TRBD1
DNA: TGTGCCAGCAGCTTCAAGATGACAGGGGATAATGAAAAACTGTTTTTT
CDR3: CASSFKMTGDNEKLFF

V: TRBV5-4
J: TRBJ2-5
size: NA
D: NA
DNA: TGTGCCAGCAGCTTGTCAGCGCAAGAGACCCAGTACTTC
CDR3: CASSLSAQETQYF

V: TRBV18
J: TRBJ2-7
size: many
D: TRBD1
DNA: TGTGCCACCGCGGACAGGGGGGGGCCTTACGAGCAGTACTTC
CDR3: CATADRGGPYEQYF

V: TRBV20-1
J: TRBJ2-3
size: NA
D: TRBD1
DNA: TGCAGTGCTCCGCGGACAGGGGGGAAAATAGATACGCAGTATTTT
CDR3: CSAPRTGGKIDTQYF

V: TRBV28
J: TRBJ1-1
size: many
D: TRBD1
DNA: TGTGCCAGCAGTTTATGGGGGGAGGGGGCCACTGAAGCTTTCTTT
CDR3: CASSLWGEGATEAFF

V: TRBV20-1
J: TRBJ1-1
size: many
D: NA
DNA: TGCAGTGCTAAAAGGCTTCTTGCGGCGAACACTGAAGCTTTCTTT
CDR3: CSAKRLLAANTEAFF

V: TRBV28
J: TRBJ2-7
size: NA
D: TRBD1
DNA: TGTGCCAGTATTGACCCGGGACAGGGGTCACGCTACGAGCAGTACTTC
CDR3: CASIDPGQGSRYEQYF

V: TRBV19
J: TRBJ2-7
size: NA
D: NA
DNA: TGTGCCAGTAGTGACGGGGGGCTCCCCTACGAGCAGTACTTC
CDR3: CASSDGGLPYEQYF

V: TRBV4-1
J: TRBJ1-5
size: few
D: NA
DNA: TGCGCCAGCAGCCAAGGATCCGGGGTTTTCAATCAGCCCCAGCATTTT
CDR3: CASSQGSGVFNQPQHF

V: TRBV12-3/TRBV12-4
J: TRBJ2-3
size: NA
D: NA
DNA: TGTGCCAGCAGTTTAGGCAGACTCACAGATACGCAGTATTTT
CDR3: CASSLGRLTDTQYF

V: TRBV10-3
J: TRBJ2-2
size: few
D: NA
DNA: TGTGCCATCAAACAGGGTCCCGGGGAGCTGTTTTTT
CDR3: CAIKQGPGELFF